Below are 25 T cell receptor beta chains sequenced from a single sample in a study of regulatory T cells in long-lasting Graves disease. Sequencing libraries for TCR beta were prepared with iRepertoire HTBI primers and Arm-PCR of CDR3 regions. TCRdb reprocessed the multiplex PCR reads with MiXCR, giving one entry per CDR3 protein. The sample has 500,000 to 700,000 distinct CDR3 sequences; about 16% are singletons. This sample's time point: newly diagnosed GD, antithyroid drugs for less than 3 months. Extracted RNA from PBMCs served as the source of the TCR library. This sample also belongs to another study, concerning T cells in Graves' hyperthyroidism and ophthalmopathy.

The sequences come from peripheral blood mononuclear cells (PBMCs), collected at new diagnosis, from a patient treated with antithyroid drugs. These receptors originate from a woman in her 30s with Graves disease.

This clonotype was seen at least ten times. V and J are TRBV6-1 and TRBJ1-5; D not certain. Germline CDR1 reads MNHNS; CDR2 reads SASEGT. V lost 3 bases and J 4 bases, leaving 7 bases between the germline ends. CDR3 length: 13 residues. CDR3 in DNA: TGTGCCAGCAGTGAGTCTGGTAATCAGCCCCAGCATTTT. Translated, it gives CASSESGNQPQHF.

This clonotype was counted between two and nine times. The J gene is TRBJ2-1, the V gene TRBV28, with TRBD1 matching 7 bases. Trimming took 6 bases from V and 6 from J; bases not matched to a gene: 8. The CDR3 contains 14 residues. Germline V lookup: CDR1 MDHEN, CDR2 SYDVKM. DNA of the CDR3: TGTGCCAGCAGGGTCGGGGACAGTATCAATGAGCAGTTCTTC. Its translation is CASRVGDSINEQFF.

This chain joins TRBV2 and TRBJ2-5; D call uncertain. This CDR3 has 11 residues. Trimming removed 6 bases at V and 5 bases at J, with 7 bases between. The V gene's germline CDR1 is SNHLY and CDR2 FYNNEI. CDR3 sequence: CASRVRETQYF. The DNA of the CDR3 is TGTGCCAGCAGGGTCCGGGAGACCCAGTACTTC.

This clonotype was detected only a few times. The J gene is TRBJ2-5, the V gene TRBV24-1; tentative D call: TRBD1 (7 bases). CDR3 length equals 14 residues. Germline V gene sequence: CDR1 KGHDR, CDR2 SFDVKD. Trimming stripped 4 bases from V and 6 bases from J, with 14 bases between. CDR3 in DNA: TGTGCCACCAGTGACAGGGGGGTAGGGAAGACCCAGTACTTC. It encodes CATSDRGVGKTQYF.

The table lists this clonotype with a few counts. The gene calls are TRBV30 and TRBJ2-5; 8 bases are shared with TRBD1. CDR1 is GTSNPN, CDR2 SVGIG, per germline (reference sequence). The length of the CDR3 is 17 residues. Unmatched junction bases numbered 10, after V lost 0 bases and J lost 1 base. The CDR3 loop reads CAWSVGGTGGIQETQYF. DNA of the CDR3: TGTGCCTGGAGTGTTGGCGGGACAGGCGGCATCCAAGAGACCCAGTACTTC. Variable domain in full (rest from reference TRBV30 and TRBJ2-5): SQTIHQWPATLVQPVGSPLSLECTVEGTSNPNLYWYRQAAGRGLQLLFYSVGIGQISSEVPQNLSASRPQDRQFILSSKKLLLSDSGFYLCAWSVGGTGGIQETQYFGPGTRLLVL.

This clonotype was seen once. This sequence may be a read error, since a much larger clone differs from it by one base. This rearrangement joins TRBV28 to TRBJ1-4; 9 positions match TRBD1. V lost 8 bases and J lost 10; bases outside the gene matches: 11. CDR1 is MDHEN, CDR2 SYDVKM, per germline. The CDR3 spans 14 residues. The CDR3 DNA reads TGTGCCAGCGGTCCCGGGACAGGGCGGCGAAAACTGTTTTTT. This codes for CASGPGTGRRKLFF.

This clonotype was seen only a few times. The rearrangement joins TRBV18 to TRBJ2-3; D gene uncertain. From germline, CDR1 is KGHSH and CDR2 LQKENI. V was clipped by 3 bases and J by 0 bases, with 13 bases between them. This CDR3 is built from 16 residues. CDR3 residues: CASSPSPATSTDTQYF. The CDR3 coding sequence is TGTGCCAGCTCACCTTCCCCGGCGACTAGCACAGATACGCAGTATTTT.

There are many counts of this clonotype. V usage is TRBV6-2 or TRBV6-3 and J usage is TRBJ2-1; D tentatively fits TRBD1 or TRBD2 (6 bases each). Trimming left V 5 bases short and J 9 bases short, with 17 bases between. The CDR3 totals 14 residues. Germline CDR1 and CDR2: MNHEY and SVGEGT. CDR3 DNA: TGTGCCAGCAGTGAACGGGGGCCCACAATTGAGCAGTTCTTC. This sequence encodes CASSERGPTIEQFF.

This clonotype was recorded a few times. V and J are TRBV28 and TRBJ1-5, with D perhaps matching TRBD1 (5 bases). Germline assignment: CDR1 MDHEN and CDR2 SYDVKM. The CDR3 totals 16 residues. With 3 bases removed from V and 1 base from J, the gap between germline ends came to 13 bases. CDR3 nucleotide sequence: TGTGCCAGCAGTTTGCAGGGATTTAGAAGCAATCAGCCCCAGCATTTT. This codes for CASSLQGFRSNQPQHF.

This clonotype was observed at least ten times. The chain combines TRBV12-3 or TRBV12-4 with TRBJ1-6; D is perhaps TRBD1 (5 bases). Trimming cost V 5 bases and J 8 bases, with 10 bases left between them. CDR3 length: 13 amino acids. For the CDR3, the DNA is TGTGCCAGCAGTGGACAAAAATATTCACCCCTCCACTTT. This encodes CASSGQKYSPLHF.

This clonotype was observed many times. V and J are TRBV29-1 and TRBJ1-5, with 7 positions matching TRBD1. Germline loops: CDR1 SQVTM, CDR2 ANQGSEA. The CDR3 covers 13 residues. Trimming took 5 bases from V and 2 from J; bases not matched to a gene: 3. In nucleotides, the CDR3 is TGCAGCGTTCGGACAGGCGGCAATCAGCCCCAGCATTTT. The encoded protein is CSVRTGGNQPQHF.

Many counts were recorded for this clonotype. The V call is TRBV24-1, the J call TRBJ1-5; D ambiguous. Trimming took 3 bases from V and 4 from J, leaving 9 bases between them. Germline values: CDR1 KGHDR, CDR2 SFDVKD. The CDR3 sequence is 14 residues long. The CDR3 spells CATSDGTENQPQHF. CDR3 bases: TGTGCCACCAGTGATGGAACAGAGAATCAGCCCCAGCATTTT.

This clonotype was observed a few times. The rearrangement joins TRBV6-1 to TRBJ1-5, with D unclear. Trimming stripped 6 bases from V and 1 base from J, with 13 bases between. Germline CDR1 MNHNS, CDR2 SASEGT. This CDR3 comprises 15 residues. CDR3 region: CASSKTAASNQPQHF. The CDR3, as DNA: TGTGCCAGCAGCAAGACGGCGGCCAGCAATCAGCCCCAGCATTTT.

This clonotype was recorded at least ten times. V usage is TRBV13 and J usage is TRBJ2-7, with TRBD2 matching 10 bases. The CDR3 has 16 amino acids. Germline loops: CDR1 PRHDT, CDR2 FYEKMQ (reference sequence). Trimming cost V 0 bases and J 3 bases; bases outside gene matches: 5. The CDR3 region is CASSLGGVAGGYEQYF. The CDR3 DNA follows: TGTGCCAGCAGCTTAGGTGGAGTAGCGGGAGGCTACGAGCAGTACTTC.

The V call is TRBV14, the J call TRBJ2-5; 12 bases fit TRBD1. The trim removed 4 bases at V and 5 bases at J, leaving 14 bases unmatched. The length of the CDR3 is 18 residues. Germline V gene sequence: CDR1 SGHDN, CDR2 FVKESK. The CDR3 reads CASSLRPGQGASRETQYF. DNA for the CDR3: TGTGCCAGCAGCCTTAGACCGGGACAGGGGGCTTCTCGGGAGACCCAGTACTTC. The whole variable domain, filled in from reference TRBV14 and TRBJ2-5, reads EAGVTQFPSHSVIEKGQTVTLRCDPISGHDNLYWYRRVMGKEIKFLLHFVKESKQDESGMPNNRFLAERTGGTYSTLKVQPAELEDSGVYFCASSLRPGQGASRETQYFGPGTRLLVL.

This clonotype came up a few times. The chain recombines TRBV7-3 with TRBJ1-2; no clear D gene. The CDR3 runs to 15 residues. Germline values: CDR1 SGHTA, CDR2 FQGTGA. Trimming took 5 bases from V and 0 from J, leaving 13 bases between them. The CDR3 coding sequence is TGTGCCAGCAGCCCGCAGACATTTTCTAACTATGGCTACACCTTC. Amino acids: CASSPQTFSNYGYTF.

Notes on this clonotype: The missing conserved phenylalanine or tryptophan at the end of this CDR3 makes a read error likely. The chain employs TRBV12-3 or TRBV12-4 and TRBJ1-1, with a possible D match to TRBD1 (6 bases). V was clipped by 6 bases and J by 2 bases, with 10 bases between them. The CDR3 is 13 residues long. The CDR3: CASRKGTNTEAFY. CDR3 coding DNA: TGTGCCAGCAGGAAGGGGACAAACACTGAAGCTTTCTAT.

This clonotype was found many times. J is TRBJ1-1 and V is TRBV3-1; no clear D. The V end lost 0 bases, the J end lost 0 bases, and 14 bases lay between the germline ends. Germline V gene data show CDR1 as LGHDT and CDR2 as YNNKEL (reference sequence). The CDR3 has 17 residues. The CDR3 DNA reads TGTGCCAGCAGCCAAGAGGGATCAGGTTACATGAACACTGAAGCTTTCTTT. It encodes CASSQEGSGYMNTEAFF.

V is TRBV5-1 and J is TRBJ2-5; 8 bases align to TRBD2. Looked up from germline, CDR1 is SGHRS and CDR2 is YFSETQ. J lost 2 bases, V lost 1 base, and 4 bases had no gene match. The CDR3 totals 15 residues. This CDR3 is CASSLRASGQETQYF. CDR3 in DNA: TGCGCCAGCAGCTTGAGGGCTAGCGGGCAAGAGACCCAGTACTTC.

This clonotype occurred many times. The chain recombines TRBV28 with TRBJ1-1; no clear D gene. V lost 7 bases to trimming and J lost 0 bases, with 9 bases between them. The germline V gene encodes CDR1 MDHEN and CDR2 SYDVKM. The CDR3 covers 13 residues. The CDR3 DNA is TGTGCCAGCATGGAGGCGATGAACACTGAAGCTTTCTTT. Translated, it gives CASMEAMNTEAFF.

The table lists this clonotype with many counts. The V gene is TRBV7-9, the J gene TRBJ1-2, with unresolved D. Trimming stripped 5 bases from V and 1 base from J, with 11 bases between. Per the germline V gene, CDR1 is SEHNR and CDR2 is FQNEAQ (reference sequence). The CDR3 is 14 amino acids. CDR3 loop: CASSPDPDNYGYTF. The CDR3, as DNA: TGTGCCAGCAGCCCAGACCCAGATAACTATGGCTACACCTTC.

This clonotype was recorded at least ten times. The chain links TRBV20-1 to TRBJ1-5; D remains ambiguous. This CDR3 spans 15 amino acids. CDR1 and CDR2 (germline): DFQATT, SNEGSKA (reference sequence). Trimming pared 0 bases from V and 3 bases from J, leaving 12 bases between. This CDR3 reads CSARDARRINQPQHF. CDR3 nucleotide sequence: TGCAGTGCTAGAGATGCCAGGAGAATCAATCAGCCCCAGCATTTT.

As for this clonotype: Being one base from a much bigger clone, this may be a read error. This chain connects TRBV27 to TRBJ1-2; D is unresolved. The CDR3 is made up of 13 amino acids. Germline V gene data show CDR1 as MNHEY and CDR2 as SMNVEV (reference sequence). The V and J ends lost 5 bases and 5 bases respectively, with 12 bases between them. The CDR3 loop is CASSDPTEYGYTF. The CDR3 coding sequence is TGTGCCAGCAGTGATCCAACCGAGTATGGCTACACCTTC.

This clonotype was seen repeatedly, ten times or more. The chain links TRBV6-1 to TRBJ2-7, with D maybe TRBD2 (5 bases). The CDR3 is 13 residues long. Germline V CDR1 and CDR2: MNHNS, SASEGT. V was trimmed by 6 bases and J by 1 base, leaving 10 bases between them. The CDR3 protein is CASRRTPSYEQYF. The CDR3 nucleotides are TGTGCCAGCAGAAGGACTCCTTCCTACGAGCAGTACTTC.

This clonotype has ten or more counts. V and J are TRBV5-1 and TRBJ2-7, with TRBD2 as a possible D gene (5 bases). V was clipped by 3 bases and J by 12 bases, with 22 bases between them. Per the germline V gene, CDR1 is SGHRS and CDR2 is YFSETQ. The CDR3 extends over 14 amino acids. The chain's CDR3 is CASSSGLEIGFPYF. In DNA, the CDR3 is TGCGCCAGCAGCTCAGGACTGGAGATCGGTTTTCCGTACTTC.